This TCR beta chain was documented in a study of human T cells and chemical hapten exposure. Study background: Across the whole study, which lasted about 23 weeks, patients were given diphenylcyclopropenone on the scalp once a week.

Study observations and caveats: Higher patch test scores went with higher counts of PT1 expanded TCRs. The study found expanded TCRs formed significantly more large CDR3 similarity clusters than controls. No shift was seen in TCRs above 1 in 1000 frequency with DPC sensitization.

As to time point: pre-sensitization, week 0. The treatment denotes: therapeutic diphenylcyclopropenone sensitization with weekly scalp DPC. V gave up 0 bases and J gave up 1 base; unmatched junction bases: 7. CDR3 length equals 17 residues. The germline V gene has CDR1 MNHNY and CDR2 SVGAGI (reference sequence). A single record per CDR3 protein comes from TCRdb applying MiXCR to the RACE reads. The sample holds more than 250,000 distinct CDR3 sequences; roughly 7.7% are singletons and the top ten take more than 1%. This clonotype was seen only a few times. What it binds is not known. This specimen was whole blood, taken in connection with sensitization to the hapten diphenylcyclopropenone (DPC). The clonotype originates from a young man with alopecia areata. Some clones in this sample may be carry-over from other donors' samples. V gene TRBV6-6 combines with J gene TRBJ1-1; 8 bases fit TRBD1. DNA of the CDR3: TGTGCCAGCAGTTACTCCGACAGGGGAGGAGAGAACACTGAAGCTTTCTTT. This gives the protein CASSYSDRGGENTEAFF.